What follows are 2 T cell receptor beta chains derived from one specimen sequenced in a study of blood T cell repertoires in COVID-19. Here immunoSEQ multiplex PCR was the method, and the copy in TCRdb shows in-frame clones only, minus some. The sample carries about 75,000 clones, more than 65% recorded once. Sequencing used peripheral blood. The source of these receptors is an elderly woman with active or convalescent COVID-19.

The CDR3 loop reads CASSVRGLAGIYNEQFF. The CDR3 nucleotides are TGTGCCAGCAGCGTCCGCGGACTAGCGGGAATCTACAATGAGCAGTTCTTC. The chain carries TRBV9 and TRBJ2-1; TRBD2 matches at 12 bases. The CDR3 is 17 residues long. Germline CDR1 SGDLS, CDR2 YYNGEE. The ends lost 2 bases at V and 3 bases at J; junction bases unmatched: 6. Together with reference TRBV9 and TRBJ2-1, the CDR3 gives the full variable domain: DSGVTQTPKHLITATGQRVTLRCSPRSGDLSVYWYQQSLDQGLQFLIQYYNGEERAKGNILERFSAQQFPDLHSELNLSSLELGDSALYFCASSVRGLAGIYNEQFFGPGTRLTVL.

The genes are TRBV7-2 and TRBJ2-7; 11 bases agree with TRBD2. The CDR3 covers 15 residues. V lost 2 bases to trimming and J lost 5 bases; unmatched junction nucleotides: 5. From germline, CDR1 is SGHTA and CDR2 FQGNSA. CDR3 bases: TGTGCCAGCAGCTTAAGGACTAGCGGGCTCCACGAGCAGTACTTC. Translating gives CASSLRTSGLHEQYF.